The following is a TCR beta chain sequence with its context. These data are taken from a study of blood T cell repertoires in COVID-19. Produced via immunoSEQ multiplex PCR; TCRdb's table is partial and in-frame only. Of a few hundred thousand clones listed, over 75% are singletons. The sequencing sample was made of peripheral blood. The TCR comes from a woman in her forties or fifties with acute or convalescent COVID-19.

CDR3 coding DNA: TGTGCCAGCAGTGACGGACAGTTCAATCAGCCCCAGCATTTT. As protein: CASSDGQFNQPQHF. The chain recombines TRBV27 with TRBJ1-5, with D perhaps TRBD1 (6 bases). Looked up from germline, CDR1 is MNHEY and CDR2 is SMNVEV (reference sequence). Trimming removed 5 bases from V and 3 bases from J, with 11 bases in between. CDR3 length: 14 amino acids.